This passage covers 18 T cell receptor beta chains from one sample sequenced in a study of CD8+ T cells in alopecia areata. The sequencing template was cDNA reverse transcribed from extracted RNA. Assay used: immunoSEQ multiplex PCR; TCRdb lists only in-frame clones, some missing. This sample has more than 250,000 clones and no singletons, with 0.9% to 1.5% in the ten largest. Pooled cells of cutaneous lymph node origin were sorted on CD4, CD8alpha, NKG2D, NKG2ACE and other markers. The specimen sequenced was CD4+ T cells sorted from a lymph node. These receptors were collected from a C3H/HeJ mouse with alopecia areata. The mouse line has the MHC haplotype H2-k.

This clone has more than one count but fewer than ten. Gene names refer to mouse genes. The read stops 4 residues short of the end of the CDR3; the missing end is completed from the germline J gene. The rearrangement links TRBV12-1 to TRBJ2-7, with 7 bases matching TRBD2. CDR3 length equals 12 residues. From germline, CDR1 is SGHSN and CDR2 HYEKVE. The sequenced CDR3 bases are TGTGCCAGCTCCCAGGACTGGTAT. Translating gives CASSQDWY. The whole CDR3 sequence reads CASSQDWYEQYF.

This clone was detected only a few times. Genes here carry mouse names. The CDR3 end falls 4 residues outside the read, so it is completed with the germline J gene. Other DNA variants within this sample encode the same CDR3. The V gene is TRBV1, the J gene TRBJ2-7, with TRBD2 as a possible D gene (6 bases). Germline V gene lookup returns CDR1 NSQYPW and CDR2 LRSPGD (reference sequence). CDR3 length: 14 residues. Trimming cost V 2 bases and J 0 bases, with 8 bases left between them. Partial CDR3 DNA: TGCACCTGCAGTGCACTGGGGAGCTCCTAT. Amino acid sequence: CTCSALGSSY. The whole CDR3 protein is CTCSALGSSYEQYF.

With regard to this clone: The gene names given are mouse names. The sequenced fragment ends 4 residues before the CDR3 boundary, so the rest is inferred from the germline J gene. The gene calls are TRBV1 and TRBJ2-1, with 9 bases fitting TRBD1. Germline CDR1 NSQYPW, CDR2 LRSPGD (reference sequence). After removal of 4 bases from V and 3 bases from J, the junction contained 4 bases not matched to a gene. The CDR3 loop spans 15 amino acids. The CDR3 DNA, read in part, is TGCACCTGCAGTGAGGGACAGGGTTCCTATGCT. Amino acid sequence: CTCSEGQGSYA. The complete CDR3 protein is CTCSEGQGSYAEQFF.

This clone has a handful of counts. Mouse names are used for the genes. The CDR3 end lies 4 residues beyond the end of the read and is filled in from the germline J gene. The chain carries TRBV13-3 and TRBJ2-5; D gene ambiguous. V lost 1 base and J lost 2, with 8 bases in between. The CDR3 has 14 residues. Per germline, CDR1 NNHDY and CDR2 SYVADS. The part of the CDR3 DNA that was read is TGTGCCAGCAGTGATAAGCAGGTCCAAGAC. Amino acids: CASSDKQVQD. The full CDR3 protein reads CASSDKQVQDTQYF.

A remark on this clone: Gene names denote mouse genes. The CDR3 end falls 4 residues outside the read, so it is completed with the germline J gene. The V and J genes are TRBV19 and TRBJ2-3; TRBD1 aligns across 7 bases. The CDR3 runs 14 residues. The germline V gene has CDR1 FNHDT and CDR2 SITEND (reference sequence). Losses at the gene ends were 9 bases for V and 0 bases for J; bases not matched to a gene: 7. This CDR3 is CAIRGRGSAETLYF. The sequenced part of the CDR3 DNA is TGTGCCATCAGGGGGAGGGGTAGTGCAGAA. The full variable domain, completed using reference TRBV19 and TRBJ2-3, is GGIITQTPKFLIGQEGQKLTLKCQQNFNHDTMYWYRQDSGKGLRLIYYSITENDLQKGDLSEGYDASREKKSSFSLTVTSAQKNEMAVFLCAIRGRGSAETLYFGSGTRLTVL.

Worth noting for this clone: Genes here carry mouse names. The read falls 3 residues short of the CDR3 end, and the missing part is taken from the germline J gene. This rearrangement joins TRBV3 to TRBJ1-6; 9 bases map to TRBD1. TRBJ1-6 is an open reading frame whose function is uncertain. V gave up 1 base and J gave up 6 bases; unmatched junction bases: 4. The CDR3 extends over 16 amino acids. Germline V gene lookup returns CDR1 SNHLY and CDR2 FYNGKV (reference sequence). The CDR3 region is CASSLDRGQGNSPLYF. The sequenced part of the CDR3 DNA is TGTGCCAGCAGCTTAGACAGGGGGCAAGGTAATTCGCCC.

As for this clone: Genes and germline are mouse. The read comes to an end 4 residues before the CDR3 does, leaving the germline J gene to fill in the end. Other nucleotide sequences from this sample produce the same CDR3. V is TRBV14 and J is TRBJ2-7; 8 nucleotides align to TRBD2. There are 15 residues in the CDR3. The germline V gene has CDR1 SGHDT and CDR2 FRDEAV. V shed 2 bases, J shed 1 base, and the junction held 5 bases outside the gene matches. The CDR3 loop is CASSLGLGGSYEQYF. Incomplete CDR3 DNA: TGTGCCAGCAGTTTAGGGCTGGGGGGTTCCTAT.

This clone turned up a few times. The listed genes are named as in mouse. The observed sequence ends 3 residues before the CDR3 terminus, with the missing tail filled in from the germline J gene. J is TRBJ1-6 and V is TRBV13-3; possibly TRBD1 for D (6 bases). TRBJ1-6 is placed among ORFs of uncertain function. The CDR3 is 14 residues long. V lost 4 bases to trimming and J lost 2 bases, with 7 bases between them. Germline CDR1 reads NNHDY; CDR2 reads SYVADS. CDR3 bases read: TGTGCCAGCAGTCCAGGGGCCTATAATTCGCCC. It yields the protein CASSPGAYNSP. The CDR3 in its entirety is CASSPGAYNSPLYF.

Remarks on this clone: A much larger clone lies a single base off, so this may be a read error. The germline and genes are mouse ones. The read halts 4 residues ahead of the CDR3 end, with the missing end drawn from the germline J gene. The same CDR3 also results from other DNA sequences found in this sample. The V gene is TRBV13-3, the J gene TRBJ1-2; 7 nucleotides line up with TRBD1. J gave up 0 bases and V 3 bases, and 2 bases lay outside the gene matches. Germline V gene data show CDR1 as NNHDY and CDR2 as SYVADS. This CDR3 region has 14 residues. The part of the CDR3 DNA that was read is TGTGCCAGCAGTGGACAGGGAGCAAACTCC. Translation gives CASSGQGANS. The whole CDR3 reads CASSGQGANSDYTF.

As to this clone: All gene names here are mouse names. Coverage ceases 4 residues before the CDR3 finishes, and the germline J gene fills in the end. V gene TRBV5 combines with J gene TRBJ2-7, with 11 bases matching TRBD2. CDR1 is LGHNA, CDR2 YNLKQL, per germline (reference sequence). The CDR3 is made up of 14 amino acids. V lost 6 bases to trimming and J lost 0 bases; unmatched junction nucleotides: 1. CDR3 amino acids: CASRGLGDSYEQYF. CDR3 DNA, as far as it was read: TGTGCCAGCAGGGGACTGGGGGACTCCTAT.

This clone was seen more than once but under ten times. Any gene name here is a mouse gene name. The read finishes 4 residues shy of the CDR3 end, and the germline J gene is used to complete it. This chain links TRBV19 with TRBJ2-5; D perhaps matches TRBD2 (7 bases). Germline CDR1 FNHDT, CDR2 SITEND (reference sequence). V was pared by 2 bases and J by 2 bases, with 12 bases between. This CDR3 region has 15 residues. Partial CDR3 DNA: TGTGCCAGCAGTATTCTGGGGGCCATCCAAGAC. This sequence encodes CASSILGAIQD. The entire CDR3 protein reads CASSILGAIQDTQYF.

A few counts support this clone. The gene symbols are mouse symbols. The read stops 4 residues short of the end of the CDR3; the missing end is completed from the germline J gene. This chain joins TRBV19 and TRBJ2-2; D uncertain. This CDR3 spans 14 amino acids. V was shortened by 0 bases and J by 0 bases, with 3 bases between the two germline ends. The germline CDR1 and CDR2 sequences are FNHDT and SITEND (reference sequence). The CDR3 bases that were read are TGTGCCAGCAGTATAGCTGCAAACACCGGG. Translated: CASSIAANTG. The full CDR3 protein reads CASSIAANTGQLYF.

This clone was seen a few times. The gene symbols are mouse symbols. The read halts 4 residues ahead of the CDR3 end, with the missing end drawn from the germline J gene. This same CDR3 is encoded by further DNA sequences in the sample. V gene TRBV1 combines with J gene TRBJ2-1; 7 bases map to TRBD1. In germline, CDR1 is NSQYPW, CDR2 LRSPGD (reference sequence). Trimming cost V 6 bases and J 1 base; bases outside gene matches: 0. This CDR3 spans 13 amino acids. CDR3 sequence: CTCRGQNYAEQFF. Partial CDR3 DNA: TGCACCTGCAGGGGACAGAACTATGCT.

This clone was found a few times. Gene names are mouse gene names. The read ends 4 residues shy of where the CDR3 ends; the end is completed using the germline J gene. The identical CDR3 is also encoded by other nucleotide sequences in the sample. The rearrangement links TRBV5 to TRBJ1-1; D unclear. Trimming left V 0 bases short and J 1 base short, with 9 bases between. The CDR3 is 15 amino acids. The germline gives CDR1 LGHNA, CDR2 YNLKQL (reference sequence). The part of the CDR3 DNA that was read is TGTGCCAGCAGCCAAGACGGCGGAGGGAACACA. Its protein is CASSQDGGGNT. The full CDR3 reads CASSQDGGGNTEVFF.

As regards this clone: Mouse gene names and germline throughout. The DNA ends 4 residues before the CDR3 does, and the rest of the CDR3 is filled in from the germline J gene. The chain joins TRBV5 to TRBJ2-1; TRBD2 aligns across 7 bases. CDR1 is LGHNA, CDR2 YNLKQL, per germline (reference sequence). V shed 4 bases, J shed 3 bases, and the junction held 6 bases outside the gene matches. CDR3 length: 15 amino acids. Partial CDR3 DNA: TGTGCCAGCAGCCCCTGGGGGAAGGGCTATGCT. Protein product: CASSPWGKGYA. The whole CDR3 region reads CASSPWGKGYAEQFF.

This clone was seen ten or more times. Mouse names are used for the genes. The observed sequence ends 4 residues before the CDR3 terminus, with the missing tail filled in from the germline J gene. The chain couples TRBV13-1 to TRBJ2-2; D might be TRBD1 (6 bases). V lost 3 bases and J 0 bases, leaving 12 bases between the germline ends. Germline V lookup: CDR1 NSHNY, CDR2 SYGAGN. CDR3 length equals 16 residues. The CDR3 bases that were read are TGTGCCAGCAGTGCCCCCGGGACATCAAACACCGGG. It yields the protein CASSAPGTSNTG. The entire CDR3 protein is CASSAPGTSNTGQLYF.

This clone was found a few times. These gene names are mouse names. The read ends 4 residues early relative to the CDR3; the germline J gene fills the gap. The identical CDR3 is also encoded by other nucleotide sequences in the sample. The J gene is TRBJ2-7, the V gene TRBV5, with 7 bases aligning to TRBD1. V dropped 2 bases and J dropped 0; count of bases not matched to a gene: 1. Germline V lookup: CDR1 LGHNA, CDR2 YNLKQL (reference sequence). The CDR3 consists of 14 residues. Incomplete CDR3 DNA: TGTGCCAGCAGCCAACGACAGGGCTCCTAT. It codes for CASSQRQGSY. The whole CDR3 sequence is CASSQRQGSYEQYF.

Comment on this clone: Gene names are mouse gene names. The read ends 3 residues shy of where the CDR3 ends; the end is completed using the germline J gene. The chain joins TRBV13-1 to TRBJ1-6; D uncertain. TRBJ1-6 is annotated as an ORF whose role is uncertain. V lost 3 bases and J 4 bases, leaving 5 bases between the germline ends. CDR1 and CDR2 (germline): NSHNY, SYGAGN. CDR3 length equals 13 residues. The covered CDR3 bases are TGTGCCAGCAGTGCAGTGTATAATTCGCCC. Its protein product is CASSAVYNSP. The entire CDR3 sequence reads CASSAVYNSPLYF.